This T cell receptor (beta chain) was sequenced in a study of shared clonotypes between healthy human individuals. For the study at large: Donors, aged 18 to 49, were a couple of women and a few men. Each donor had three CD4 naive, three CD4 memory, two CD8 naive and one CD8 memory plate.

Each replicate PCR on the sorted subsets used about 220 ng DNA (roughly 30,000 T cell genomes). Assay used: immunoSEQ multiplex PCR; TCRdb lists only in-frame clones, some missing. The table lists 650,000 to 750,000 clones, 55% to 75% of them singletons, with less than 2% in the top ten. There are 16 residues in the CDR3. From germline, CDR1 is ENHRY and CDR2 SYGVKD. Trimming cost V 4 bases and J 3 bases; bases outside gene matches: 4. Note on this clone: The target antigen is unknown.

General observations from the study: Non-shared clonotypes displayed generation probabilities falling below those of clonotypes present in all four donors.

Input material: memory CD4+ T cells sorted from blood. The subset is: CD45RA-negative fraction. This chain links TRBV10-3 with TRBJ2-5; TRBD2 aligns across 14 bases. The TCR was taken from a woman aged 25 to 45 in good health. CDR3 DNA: TGTGCCATCAGTGCCGGGACTAGCGGGGGCAAAGAGACCCAGTACTTC. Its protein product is CAISAGTSGGKETQYF.